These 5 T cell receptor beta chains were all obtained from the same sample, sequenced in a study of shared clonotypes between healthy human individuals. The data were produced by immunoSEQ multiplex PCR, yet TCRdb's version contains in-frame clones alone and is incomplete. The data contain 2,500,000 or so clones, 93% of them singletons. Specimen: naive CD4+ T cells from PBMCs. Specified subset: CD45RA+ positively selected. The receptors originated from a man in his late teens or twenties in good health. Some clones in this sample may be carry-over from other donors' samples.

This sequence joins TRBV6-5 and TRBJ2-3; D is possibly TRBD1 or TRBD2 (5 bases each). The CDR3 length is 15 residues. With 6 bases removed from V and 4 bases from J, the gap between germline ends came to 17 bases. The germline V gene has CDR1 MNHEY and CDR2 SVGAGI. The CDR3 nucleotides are TGTGCCAGCAGCCGCAGGATACGAGGGGCAGATACGCAGTATTTT. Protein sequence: CASSRRIRGADTQYF.

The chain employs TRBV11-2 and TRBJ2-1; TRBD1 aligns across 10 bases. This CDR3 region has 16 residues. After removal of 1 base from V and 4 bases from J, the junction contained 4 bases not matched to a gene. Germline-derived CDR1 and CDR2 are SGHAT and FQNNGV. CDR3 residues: CASSLAPGQGYNEQFF. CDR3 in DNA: TGTGCCAGCAGCTTAGCCCCGGGACAGGGGTACAATGAGCAGTTCTTC. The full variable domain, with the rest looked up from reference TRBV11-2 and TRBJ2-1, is EAGVAQSPRYKIIEKRQSVAFWCNPISGHATLYWYQQILGQGPKLLIQFQNNGVVDDSQLPKDRFSAERLKGVDSTLKIQPAKLEDSAVYLCASSLAPGQGYNEQFFGPGTRLTVL.

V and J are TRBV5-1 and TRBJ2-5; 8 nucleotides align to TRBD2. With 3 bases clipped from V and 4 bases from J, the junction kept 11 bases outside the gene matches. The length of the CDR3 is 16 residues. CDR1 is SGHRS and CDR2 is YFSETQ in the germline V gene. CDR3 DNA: TGCGCCAGCAGCTCGGGTATAGCGGGGCTGGGAGAGACCCAGTACTTC. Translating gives CASSSGIAGLGETQYF.

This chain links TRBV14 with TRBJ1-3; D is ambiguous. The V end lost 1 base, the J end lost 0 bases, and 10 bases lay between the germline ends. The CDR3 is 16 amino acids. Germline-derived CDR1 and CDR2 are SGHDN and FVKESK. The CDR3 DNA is TGTGCCAGCAGCCAAGTCTTCCGCCTCTCTGGAAACACCATATATTTT. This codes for CASSQVFRLSGNTIYF.

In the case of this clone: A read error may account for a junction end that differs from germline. The CDR3 DNA sequence: TGTGCCAGCATCCAACTTGGCCGCACTGAAGCTTTCTTT. It codes for CASIQLGRTEAFF. This rearrangement joins TRBV4-2 to TRBJ1-1; D gene ambiguous. Germline V gene lookup returns CDR1 LGHNA and CDR2 YNFKEQ. The CDR3 has 13 amino acids.